This T cell receptor (beta chain) was recovered during a study of shared clonotypes between healthy human individuals. The data were produced by immunoSEQ multiplex PCR, yet TCRdb's version contains in-frame clones alone and is incomplete. The data show a few million clones, 85% to 95% seen once. This TCR came from a man aged 18 to 30 in good health. Some clones in this sample may be carry-over from other donors' samples. Sample: naive CD4+ T cells from PBMCs. Subset indicated: CD45RA+ positively selected.

The CDR3 here is CASSRGLASETYEQYF. The CDR3 nucleotides read TGCGCCAGCAGCAGGGGCCTTGCTAGCGAGACCTACGAGCAGTACTTC. The chain couples TRBV4-1 to TRBJ2-7, with D perhaps matching TRBD2 (6 bases). V was trimmed by 5 bases and J by 2 bases, leaving 19 bases between them. CDR1 and CDR2 from the germline V gene are MGHRA and YSYEKL. The CDR3 is 16 residues long.